This TCR beta chain is from a study of CD8+ T cells in alopecia areata. The CDR3 spans 15 residues. Germline V gives CDR1 SGHRS, CDR2 YFSETQ. With 2 bases removed from V and 5 bases from J, the gap between germline ends came to 13 bases. RNA, once extracted, was reverse transcribed into cDNA for use as the sequencing template. Sequencing used immunoSEQ multiplex PCR; TCRdb keeps in-frame clones, though not all of them. In the table there are roughly 120,000 clones, roughly 68% of which are singletons. The chain carries TRBV5-1 and TRBJ2-2; TRBD2 is a possible D gene (5 bases). The sequence derives from a human donor in good health. The sequencing input was CD4+ T cells sorted from blood. Here the CDR3 reads CASSFSSSYTGELFF. The CDR3 nucleotides read TGCGCCAGCAGCTTTAGTTCTAGCTATACCGGGGAGCTGTTTTTT.